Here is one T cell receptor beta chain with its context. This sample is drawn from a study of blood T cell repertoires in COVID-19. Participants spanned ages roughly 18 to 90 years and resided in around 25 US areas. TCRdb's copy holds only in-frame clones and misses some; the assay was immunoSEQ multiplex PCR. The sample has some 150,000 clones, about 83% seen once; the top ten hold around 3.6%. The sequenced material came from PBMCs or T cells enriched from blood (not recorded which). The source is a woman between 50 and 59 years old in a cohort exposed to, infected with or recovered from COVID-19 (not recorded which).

DNA for the CDR3: TGTGCCAGTAGTACTACGACAGGGGGGAGTCAGCCCCAGCATTTT. Amino acids: CASSTTTGGSQPQHF. The V and J genes are TRBV19 and TRBJ1-5; 9 nucleotides line up with TRBD1. V was clipped by 4 bases and J by 6 bases; unmatched bases: 7. This CDR3 comprises 15 residues. CDR1 and CDR2 from the germline V gene are LNHDA and SQIVND (reference sequence).